Only a few counts were recorded for the clone carrying this T cell receptor (beta chain). The source material, RNA transcripts, was used to amplify TCR beta CDR3 regions. The HTBI primer set was used in a first-round RT-PCR of the TCR CDR3. Using its own MiXCR run on the multiplex PCR reads, TCRdb lists one record per CDR3 protein. In the table there are approximately 500,000 distinct CDR3 sequences, more than 45% of which are singletons. The data stem from a study of T cells in Graves' hyperthyroidism and ophthalmopathy. CDR3 length equals 16 residues. CDR1 SGHRS and CDR2 YFSETQ come from the germline V gene. V lost 4 bases, J lost 0 bases, and 6 bases stayed unmatched.

The chain uses TRBV5-1 and TRBJ2-2; 7 positions agree with TRBD2. Sequences were obtained from peripheral blood or thyroid tissue (not recorded which). The receptor was isolated from a young woman with Graves' hyperthyroidism. CDR3 amino acids: CASSRLAAPNTGELFF. The CDR3 DNA sequence: TGCGCCAGCAGCCGTCTAGCGGCACCGAACACCGGGGAGCTGTTTTTT.